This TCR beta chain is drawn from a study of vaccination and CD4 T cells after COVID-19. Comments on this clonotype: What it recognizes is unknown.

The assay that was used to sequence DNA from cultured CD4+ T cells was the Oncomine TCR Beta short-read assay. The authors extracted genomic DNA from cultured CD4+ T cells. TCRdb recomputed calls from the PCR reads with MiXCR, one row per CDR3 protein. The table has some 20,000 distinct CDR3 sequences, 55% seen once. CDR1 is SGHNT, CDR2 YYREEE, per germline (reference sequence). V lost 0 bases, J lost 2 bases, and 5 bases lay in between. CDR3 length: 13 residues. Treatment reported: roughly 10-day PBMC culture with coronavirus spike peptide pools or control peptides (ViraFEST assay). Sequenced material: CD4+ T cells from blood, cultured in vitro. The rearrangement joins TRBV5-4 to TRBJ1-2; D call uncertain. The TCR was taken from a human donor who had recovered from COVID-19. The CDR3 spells CASSLAVNYGYTF. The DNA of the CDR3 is TGTGCCAGCAGCTTGGCAGTAAACTATGGCTACACCTTC.